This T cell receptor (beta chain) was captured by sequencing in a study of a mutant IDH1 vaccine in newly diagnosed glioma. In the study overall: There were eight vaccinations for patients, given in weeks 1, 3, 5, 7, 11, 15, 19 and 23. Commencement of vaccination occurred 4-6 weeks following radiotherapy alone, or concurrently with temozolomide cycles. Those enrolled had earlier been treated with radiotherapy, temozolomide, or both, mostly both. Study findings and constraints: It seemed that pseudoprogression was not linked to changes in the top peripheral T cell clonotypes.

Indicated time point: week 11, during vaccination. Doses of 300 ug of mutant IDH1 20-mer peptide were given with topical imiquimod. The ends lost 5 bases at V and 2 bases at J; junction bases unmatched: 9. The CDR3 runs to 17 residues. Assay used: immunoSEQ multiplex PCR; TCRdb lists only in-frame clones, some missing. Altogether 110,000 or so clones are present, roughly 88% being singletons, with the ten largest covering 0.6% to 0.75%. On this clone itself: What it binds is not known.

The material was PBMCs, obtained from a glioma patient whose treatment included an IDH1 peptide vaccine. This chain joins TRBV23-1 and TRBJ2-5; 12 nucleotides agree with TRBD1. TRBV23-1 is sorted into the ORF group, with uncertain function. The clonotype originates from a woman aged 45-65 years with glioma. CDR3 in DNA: TGCGCCAGCAGTAACCTCCGGGACAGGGGGCCACAAGAGACCCAGTACTTC. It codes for CASSNLRDRGPQETQYF.